Listed below are T cell receptor beta chains from one sample, sequenced in a study of identical twins. TCRdb re-called the 5' RACE reads with MiXCR, one entry per CDR3 protein. This table holds about 900,000 distinct CDR3 sequences, 9% to 15% found once. This sample also belongs to another study, concerning yellow fever vaccine responses in identical twins.

Sequencing was carried out using PBMCs. The receptor source for this set is a woman aged 18-30 years in good health. Both conserved end residues are trimmed from each CDR3. Not every row has a clone size; where given, it reads once, few, many or a size class.

TRBV28,NA,ASTPYSGLAWGKQNEQF
TRBV29-1,few,SVMNPGQGAFGANVLT
TRBV5-5,few,ASSLLGQYYEQY
TRBV6-5,many,ASSYPGDEQY
TRBV15,few,ATSRTGGVGDEQF
TRBV3-1,few,ASSQGWGQVHTEAF
TRBV15,NA,ATSSAGQGVSYEQY
TRBV12-3/TRBV12-4,NA,ASNFGSKSSYNEQF
TRBV2,NA,ASSPTKWDTQY
TRBV3-1,NA,ASSLGEPGVSELF
TRBV9,NA,ASSVAGRTGTDTQY
TRBV6-5,many,ASSYGAGESYEQY
TRBV20-1,NA,SARSEWREGPSSFEQY
TRBV6-1,many,ASVDGGANTGELF
TRBV11-2,few,ASSLTGYEQF
TRBV5-1,NA,ASSPSGSVSNEQF
TRBV7-6,NA,ASSFPIGQGENTEAF
TRBV15,NA,ATSRDGKNTEAF
TRBV24-1,many,ATSDFYRETQY
TRBV5-1,many,ASSVQQGVNTGELF
TRBV5-1,few,ASSRGAEARNGEQY
TRBV27,NA,ASRGGFTYNEQF
TRBV20-1,few,SARDLAGPLNTEAF
TRBV6-1,few,ASSWTGATTEAF
TRBV27,few,ASSPQGRNQPQH
TRBV28,few,ASSSPPAASTDTQY
TRBV2,many,ASRGSGTQY
TRBV28,few,ASITPGQGHYGYT
TRBV5-1,few,ASSSIPDSTEAF
TRBV3-1,few,ASSQDLRGAVNEQF
TRBV5-1,few,ASSQSGGLDTQY
TRBV20-1,few,SASTSHYSYNEQF
TRBV24-1,NA,ATSDPTGIGETQY